Given below is one T cell receptor beta chain in context. Repertoires were generated with immunoSEQ multiplex PCR, while TCRdb's copy carries only in-frame clones and drops some. Of about 170,000 clones listed, roughly nine tenths are singletons. The source of the sample is a study of cytomegalovirus exposure and HLA in healthy donors. Germline V gene lookup returns CDR1 SGHDN and CDR2 FVKESK. The CDR3 is made up of 18 amino acids. Losses at the gene ends were 2 bases for V and 0 bases for J; bases not matched to a gene: 8. The TCR comes from a woman in her thirties in good health and CMV-seronegative. J is TRBJ2-1 and V is TRBV14; 9 nucleotides match TRBD2. The sequenced sample consisted of PBMCs. This CDR3 reads CASSQRLAATSSYNEQFF. CDR3 nucleotide sequence: TGTGCCAGCAGCCAACGACTAGCGGCGACCAGCTCCTACAATGAGCAGTTCTTC.